A selection of T cell receptor beta chains follows, all from one sample in a study of beta chain features in type 1 diabetes. TCRdb keeps only in-frame clones here, not all; method: immunoSEQ multiplex PCR. The table has 450,000 to 600,000 clones, roughly 30% seen once. Material: naive CD4+ T cells from blood. These receptors came from a man aged 18 to 29 in good health. CDR3s include the opening cysteine and the closing phenylalanine or tryptophan. A D gene is named only where the DNA matches it firmly. Only part of the rows carry a size: once, few, many, or a class if the clone is expanded.

clone_size	j_call	d_call	cdr3_length	v_call	cdr3_aa	cdr3_nt
few	TRBJ2-7	-	12	TRBV7-2	CASSVQGNEQYF	TGTGCCAGCAGCGTACAGGGCAACGAGCAGTACTTC
-	TRBJ2-1	TRBD2	13	TRBV5-4	CASSLPSGNEQFF	TGTGCCAGCAGCTTGCCTAGCGGCAATGAGCAGTTCTTC
few	TRBJ2-5	TRBD2	14	TRBV29-1	CSVAASGSGETQYF	TGCAGCGTTGCGGCTAGCGGGAGCGGTGAGACCCAGTACTTC
few	TRBJ2-7	TRBD1	16	TRBV30	CAWKSWGQGSSYEQYF	TGTGCCTGGAAGTCATGGGGACAGGGTAGCTCCTACGAGCAGTACTTC
few	TRBJ2-7	TRBD1	12	TRBV29-1	CSYRGPGYEQYF	TGCAGTTACAGGGGGCCGGGATACGAGCAGTACTTC
-	TRBJ2-3	TRBD2	15	TRBV30	CAWSRLAGGLDTQYF	TGTGCCTGGAGCCGACTAGCGGGAGGGCTCGATACGCAGTATTTT
-	TRBJ2-7	-	16	TRBV15	CATSRATGSGSYEQYF	TGTGCCACCAGCAGAGCGACTGGTTCGGGTTCCTACGAGCAGTACTTC
-	TRBJ2-7	TRBD2	13	TRBV29-1	CSVGASGKHEQYF	TGCAGCGTGGGGGCTAGCGGGAAACACGAGCAGTACTTC
-	TRBJ2-7	TRBD1	14	TRBV10-3	CAISGDRLTYEQYF	TGTGCCATCAGTGGGGACAGGTTAACCTACGAGCAGTACTTC
-	TRBJ2-3	-	15	TRBV14	CASSPRAWYTDTQYF	TGTGCCAGCAGCCCCCGAGCGTGGTACACAGATACGCAGTATTTT
-	TRBJ1-2	-	12	TRBV10-3	CAISERDSQRTF	TGTGCCATCAGTGAGAGAGACAGCCAGCGGACCTTC
few	TRBJ2-1	-	16	TRBV29-1	CSVEGGVLLPASEQFF	TGCAGCGTTGAAGGTGGAGTCCTCCTCCCGGCAAGTGAGCAGTTCTTC
-	TRBJ2-7	TRBD2	18	TRBV30	CAWSRGRSSAGGPYEQYF	TGTGCCTGGAGTCGGGGACGCTCCTCTGCGGGAGGCCCCTACGAGCAGTACTTC
few	TRBJ2-7	-	15	TRBV5-4	CASSPPGRSSYEQYF	TGTGCCAGCAGCCCGCCCGGGCGGAGCTCCTACGAGCAGTACTTC
-	TRBJ2-7	-	14	TRBV6-1	CASSSSGPPYEQYF	TGTGCCAGCAGTTCCTCCGGACCTCCCTACGAGCAGTACTTC
few	TRBJ2-5	-	14	TRBV10-3	CAISDSGLQETQYF	TGTGCCATCAGCGATTCGGGACTTCAAGAGACCCAGTACTTC